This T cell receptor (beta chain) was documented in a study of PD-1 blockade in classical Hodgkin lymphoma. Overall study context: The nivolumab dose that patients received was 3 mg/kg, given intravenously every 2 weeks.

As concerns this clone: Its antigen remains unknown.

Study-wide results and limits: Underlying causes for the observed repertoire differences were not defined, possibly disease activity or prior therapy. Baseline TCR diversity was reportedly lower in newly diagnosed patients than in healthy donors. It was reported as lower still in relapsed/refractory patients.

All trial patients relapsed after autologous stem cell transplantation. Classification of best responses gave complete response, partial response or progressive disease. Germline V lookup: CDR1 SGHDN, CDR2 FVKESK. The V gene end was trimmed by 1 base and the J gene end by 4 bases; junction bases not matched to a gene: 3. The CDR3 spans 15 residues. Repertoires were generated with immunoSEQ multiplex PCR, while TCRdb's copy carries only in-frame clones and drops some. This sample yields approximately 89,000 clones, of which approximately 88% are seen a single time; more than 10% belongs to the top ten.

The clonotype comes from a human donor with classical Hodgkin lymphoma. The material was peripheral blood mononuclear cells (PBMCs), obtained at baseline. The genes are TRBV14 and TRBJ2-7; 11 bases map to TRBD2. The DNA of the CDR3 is TGTGCCAGCAGCCAAGGACTAGCGGGATTGTACGAGCAGTACTTC. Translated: CASSQGLAGLYEQYF.